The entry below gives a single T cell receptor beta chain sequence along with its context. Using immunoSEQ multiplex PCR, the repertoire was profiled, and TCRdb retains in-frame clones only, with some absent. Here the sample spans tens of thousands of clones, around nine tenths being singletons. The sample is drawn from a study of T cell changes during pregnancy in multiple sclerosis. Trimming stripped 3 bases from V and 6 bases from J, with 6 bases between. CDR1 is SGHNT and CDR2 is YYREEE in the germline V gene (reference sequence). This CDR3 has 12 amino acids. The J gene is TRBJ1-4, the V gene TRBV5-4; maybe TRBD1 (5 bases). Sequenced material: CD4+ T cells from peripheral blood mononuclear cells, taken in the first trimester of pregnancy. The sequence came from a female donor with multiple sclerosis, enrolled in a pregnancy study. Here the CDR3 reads CASSSGDEKLFF. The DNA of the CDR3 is TGTGCCAGCAGCTCGGGGGATGAAAAACTGTTTTTT.